One sample yielded the 13 T cell receptor beta chains listed below, sequenced in a study of blood T cells in healthy people across ages. Together with a sample-barcoded 5' primer, a J-beta primer mix was included in a second PCR lasting 7 to 11 cycles. TCRdb re-called the 5' RACE reads through MiXCR, storing one row per CDR3 protein. The sample yields 600,000 to 1,000,000 distinct CDR3 sequences, 20% to 25% seen once. These data are also associated with another study on T cells of mothers and their children.

The specimen was blood. The receptors stem from a boy under 18 in good health.

This clonotype was observed a few times. The chain is built from TRBV28 and TRBJ2-7, with 10 bases matching TRBD2. The trim removed 10 bases at V and 2 bases at J, leaving 5 bases unmatched. The CDR3 runs to 13 residues. Germline-derived CDR1 and CDR2 are MDHEN and SYDVKM. CDR3 coding DNA: TGTGCCACTAGCGGGGGCTCAGCCTACGAGCAGTACTTC. Protein sequence: CATSGGSAYEQYF.

This clonotype was detected only a few times. The chain has TRBV27 and TRBJ1-2, with D unresolved. CDR1 is MNHEY and CDR2 is SMNVEV in the germline V gene (reference sequence). V was shortened by 4 bases and J by 8 bases, with 14 bases between the two germline ends. This CDR3 contains 13 residues. The CDR3 coding sequence is TGTGCCAGCAGTTCGGTAGGGTTGCCGGGCTACACCTTC. This gives the protein CASSSVGLPGYTF.

This clonotype was seen a few times. This chain links TRBV7-6 with TRBJ2-2; D gene uncertain. CDR3 length equals 13 residues. V lost 8 bases and J lost 1, with 8 bases in between. Germline CDR1 reads SGHVS; CDR2 reads FNYEAQ. CDR3 nucleotide sequence: TGTGCCAGCCAAGGCGGGAACACCGGGGAGCTGTTTTTT. Translation: CASQGGNTGELFF.

This clonotype turned up a few times. The chain is built from TRBV4-1 and TRBJ2-7; the match to TRBD1 covers 7 bases. This CDR3 has 15 residues. Looked up from germline, CDR1 is MGHRA and CDR2 is YSYEKL. V lost 0 bases, J lost 3 bases, and 5 bases stayed unmatched. CDR3 nucleotides: TGCGCCAGCAGCCAAGACCCGGGACAGCTCTACGAGCAGTACTTC. This gives the protein CASSQDPGQLYEQYF.

The rearrangement uses TRBV4-2 and TRBJ2-4; D call uncertain. Trimming removed 2 bases at V and 3 bases at J, with 8 bases between. Germline loops: CDR1 LGHNA, CDR2 YNFKEQ. The CDR3 is 14 residues long. The CDR3 DNA sequence: TGTGCCAGCAGCCAACTGGATGTCAAAAACATTCAGTACTTC. It codes for CASSQLDVKNIQYF.

V gene TRBV10-3 combines with J gene TRBJ2-1; 11 bases match TRBD2. The CDR3 loop spans 15 amino acids. The junction had 13 bases not matched to a gene; V was cut back by 10 bases and J by 8 bases. Germline V gene sequence: CDR1 ENHRY, CDR2 SYGVKD. The CDR3 is CASYPGTSGSDEQFF. In DNA, the CDR3 is TGTGCCAGCTACCCCGGGACTAGCGGTTCCGATGAGCAGTTCTTC.

This clonotype was recorded a few times. CDR3 protein: CASSLFGPPNYEQYF. CDR3 nucleotide sequence: TGTGCCAGCAGTTTATTTGGGCCCCCAAACTACGAGCAGTACTTC. The gene calls are TRBV27 and TRBJ2-5; D ambiguous. The J call may be wrong; the DNA end is better matched by TRBJ2-7. The CDR3 contains 15 residues. In germline, CDR1 is MNHEY, CDR2 SMNVEV (reference sequence).

This clonotype was detected only a few times. The DNA for the CDR3 is TGCAGTGCTAGAGGGACCGGGACAGGAAATACAGATACGCAGTATTTT. Protein sequence: CSARGTGTGNTDTQYF. The chain employs TRBV20-1 and TRBJ2-3; TRBD1 matches 8 bases. The germline CDR1 and CDR2 sequences are DFQATT and SNEGSKA (reference sequence). V lost 1 base, J lost 3 bases, and 9 bases stayed unmatched. This CDR3 is 16 amino acids long.

The CDR3 reads CSSGDRGPGSYEQYF. Here the CDR3 DNA reads TGCAGCTCCGGAGACAGGGGCCCTGGCTCCTACGAGCAGTACTTC. This chain links TRBV20-1 with TRBJ2-7; 8 bases are shared with TRBD1. CDR1 DFQATT and CDR2 SNEGSKA come from the germline V gene (reference sequence). The CDR3 extends over 15 amino acids.

This clonotype was seen only a few times. The rearrangement uses TRBV28 and TRBJ2-7; no reliable D call. The CDR3 spans 13 residues. The germline V gene has CDR1 MDHEN and CDR2 SYDVKM. V was clipped by 7 bases and J by 2 bases, with 12 bases between them. DNA for the CDR3: TGTGCCAGCAAGTTGTCCCCCACCTACGAGCAGTACTTC. Translation gives CASKLSPTYEQYF.

CDR3: CASSLGSLRQGGLEQFF. DNA for the CDR3: TGCGCCAGCAGCTTGGGGTCCCTTAGACAGGGGGGTCTTGAGCAGTTCTTC. The gene calls are TRBV5-1 and TRBJ2-1, with 9 nucleotides matching TRBD1. CDR1 and CDR2 (germline): SGHRS, YFSETQ. The CDR3 is made up of 17 amino acids. After removal of 0 bases from V and 9 bases from J, the junction contained 13 bases not matched to a gene.

The V gene is TRBV29-1, the J gene TRBJ2-7, with unresolved D. CDR1 is SQVTM and CDR2 is ANQGSEA in the germline V gene. The CDR3 sequence is 13 residues long. The V end lost 4 bases, the J end lost 6 bases, and 16 bases lay between the germline ends. The CDR3 nucleotides are TGCAGCGTTGGGGTCAGCGTGGGTACCGAGCAGTACTTC. Residues: CSVGVSVGTEQYF.

This clonotype came up a few times. The chain combines TRBV5-1 with TRBJ2-3, with D perhaps matching TRBD1 (6 bases). V was shortened by 4 bases and J by 6 bases, with 12 bases between the two germline ends. The CDR3 loop spans 13 amino acids. Germline V gene sequence: CDR1 SGHRS, CDR2 YFSETQ. In nucleotides, the CDR3 is TGCGCCAGCAGCCCGGACAGTGGGGATACGCAGTATTTT. This translates into CASSPDSGDTQYF.